Below, 18 T cell receptor beta chains from the same sample are listed, as sequenced in a study of shared clonotypes between healthy human individuals. TCRdb keeps only in-frame clones here, not all; method: immunoSEQ multiplex PCR. The repertoire holds millions of clones, around 96% seen once, with about 1.1% in the top ten. CD8 cells regarded as naive lacked CD45RO, were positively chosen for CCR7, and omitted terminally differentiated effector memory CD45RA+ cells. Sequenced sample: naive CD8+ T cells sorted from blood. The source is a man aged 18-30 years in good health.

The chain combines TRBV7-6 with TRBJ2-1, with 11 bases lining up with TRBD2. This CDR3 contains 16 residues. Germline CDR1 is SGHVS and CDR2 is FNYEAQ. The J segment lost 4 bases and the V segment lost 5 bases, leaving 7 bases of the junction unmatched. The CDR3, as DNA: TGTGCCAGCAGCCGAGCGACTAGCGGGATTTACAATGAGCAGTTCTTC. Translated: CASSRATSGIYNEQFF.

This rearrangement joins TRBV4-1 to TRBJ2-3; possibly TRBD2 for D (5 bases). CDR1 MGHRA and CDR2 YSYEKL come from the germline V gene. With 1 base removed from V and 4 bases from J, the gap between germline ends came to 12 bases. CDR3 length: 15 residues. DNA for the CDR3: TGCGCCAGCAGCCAAGTTCCGGGGTTGGCAGATACGCAGTATTTT. Protein product: CASSQVPGLADTQYF.

The rearrangement links TRBV11-2 to TRBJ2-5, with 15 bases that match TRBD2. The length of the CDR3 is 19 residues. J was trimmed by 3 bases and V by 4 bases; bases with no gene match: 12. CDR1 SGHAT and CDR2 FQNNGV come from the germline V gene. CDR3 in DNA: TGTGCCAGCAGCTCAGGACTAGCGGGAGGGCCCATAAGTAAAGAGACCCAGTACTTC. Its protein is CASSSGLAGGPISKETQYF.

The chain uses TRBV13 and TRBJ2-7; 8 positions agree with TRBD1. Germline V CDR1 and CDR2: PRHDT, FYEKMQ (reference sequence). The CDR3 totals 12 residues. Trimming at V came to 8 bases and at J to 7 bases, leaving 7 bases not matched to a gene. CDR3 in amino acids: CASDQGAVEQYF. CDR3 nucleotides: TGTGCCAGCGACCAGGGGGCGGTTGAGCAGTACTTC. Looking up the rest from reference TRBV13 and TRBJ2-7 gives the full variable domain: AAGVIQSPRHLIKEKRETATLKCYPIPRHDTVYWYQQGPGQDPQFLISFYEKMQSDKGSIPDRFSAQQFSDYHSELNMSSLELGDSALYFCASDQGAVEQYFGPGTRLTVT.

CDR3 loop: CASSLLSGTPPHNEQFF. CDR3 in DNA: TGTGCCAGCAGCTTACTTTCGGGGACCCCACCCCACAATGAGCAGTTCTTC. The rearrangement uses TRBV7-3 and TRBJ2-1; D is perhaps TRBD1 or TRBD2 (5 bases each). Per the germline V gene, CDR1 is SGHTA and CDR2 is FQGTGA. Trimming removed 2 bases from V and 5 bases from J, with 19 bases in between. This CDR3 is 17 amino acids long.

This rearrangement joins TRBV21-1 to TRBJ1-5. TRBV21-1 is a listed pseudogene. The CDR3 totals 16 residues. This chain's CDR3 is CASSKPGEYSNQPQHF. For the CDR3, the DNA is TGTGCCAGCAGCAAACCCGGGGAGTATAGCAATCAGCCCCAGCATTTT.

The chain couples TRBV4-3 to TRBJ2-7, with 9 bases aligning to TRBD2. The germline gives CDR1 LGHNA, CDR2 YSLEER. V lost 0 bases and J lost 4; bases outside the gene matches: 13. CDR3 length: 18 residues. The CDR3 nucleotides are TGCGCCAGCAGCCAAGAGTGGTGGCGGGAGGGCCCGGAGTACGAGCAGTACTTC. Amino acid sequence: CASSQEWWREGPEYEQYF.

The table lists this clone with a count of one. This chain uses TRBV18 with TRBJ1-4; D not certain. The CDR3 consists of 16 residues. Germline V CDR1 and CDR2: KGHSH, LQKENI. V lost 3 bases and J lost 0, with 11 bases in between. The chain's CDR3 is CASSPRVVSTNEKLFF. The CDR3 nucleotides are TGTGCCAGCTCACCGCGTGTGGTATCAACTAATGAAAAACTGTTTTTT.

V is TRBV7-6 and J is TRBJ2-7; 7 positions agree with TRBD1. V gave up 5 bases and J gave up 2 bases; unmatched junction bases: 15. CDR1 is SGHVS and CDR2 is FNYEAQ in the germline V gene. This CDR3 has 17 amino acids. The CDR3 nucleotides are TGTGCCAGCAGCCCAACCGTACAGGGGAGAATCCCCTACGAGCAGTACTTC. Its translation: CASSPTVQGRIPYEQYF.

The V and J genes are TRBV11-1 and TRBJ1-6, with D unclear. CDR1 and CDR2 from the germline V gene are SGHAT and FQDESV (reference sequence). The CDR3 is 13 amino acids. The V end was cut by 5 bases, the J end by 7 bases, with 9 bases between. The CDR3 region is CASSPGPNSPLHF. The CDR3 region has the DNA TGTGCCAGCAGCCCCGGCCCCAATTCACCCCTCCACTTT.

The chain uses TRBV5-4 and TRBJ2-7; TRBD2 matches at 13 bases. The CDR3 runs 16 residues. Germline-derived CDR1 and CDR2 are SGHNT and YYREEE (reference sequence). J was trimmed by 5 bases and V by 3 bases; bases with no gene match: 8. In DNA form, the CDR3 reads TGTGCCAGCAGCTCGGGACTAGCGGGAAATCTCCACGAGCAGTACTTC. Protein: CASSSGLAGNLHEQYF.

The rearrangement joins TRBV6-1 to TRBJ1-4, with unresolved D. CDR3 length: 14 amino acids. Germline values: CDR1 MNHNS, CDR2 SASEGT. The V end lost 8 bases, the J end lost 6 bases, and 16 bases lay between the germline ends. The CDR3 is CASLEGGWDEKLFF. The CDR3 bases are TGTGCCAGCCTAGAGGGCGGGTGGGATGAAAAACTGTTTTTT.

The V and J genes are TRBV11-2 and TRBJ2-7; 8 bases map to TRBD2. Germline trimming cut 5 bases from V and 5 bases from J; bases unmatched to any gene: 11. CDR1 is SGHAT, CDR2 FQNNGV, per germline. CDR3 length: 15 residues. CDR3 residues: CASSLGRRLANEQYF. The DNA for the CDR3 is TGTGCCAGCAGCCTCGGAAGGAGACTAGCGAACGAGCAGTACTTC.

The chain combines TRBV27 with TRBJ2-1, with a possible D match to TRBD2 (6 bases). CDR3 size: 13 residues. Trimming cost V 3 bases and J 7 bases, with 10 bases left between them. Germline CDR1 is MNHEY and CDR2 is SMNVEV (reference sequence). The CDR3 DNA follows: TGTGCCAGCAGTTTTCTAGGAGGGAATGAGCAGTTCTTC. This sequence encodes CASSFLGGNEQFF.

V and J are TRBV27 and TRBJ2-7; 9 bases are shared with TRBD2. The CDR3 extends over 16 amino acids. The V and J ends lost 3 bases and 2 bases, in that order; junction bases with no gene match: 8. In germline, CDR1 is MNHEY, CDR2 SMNVEV (reference sequence). The CDR3 reads CASSFGSGSAPYEQYF. DNA of the CDR3: TGTGCCAGCAGTTTTGGTAGCGGGAGCGCTCCCTACGAGCAGTACTTC.

J is TRBJ2-2 and V is TRBV27; TRBD2 matches 12 bases. The CDR3 consists of 17 residues. From germline, CDR1 is MNHEY and CDR2 SMNVEV (reference sequence). V lost 3 bases, J lost 4 bases, and 6 bases stayed unmatched. The CDR3 region has the DNA TGTGCCAGCAGTTTTGTACTAGCGGGGGGCGGCACCGGGGAGCTGTTTTTT. Amino acid sequence: CASSFVLAGGGTGELFF.

V gene TRBV21-1 combines with J gene TRBJ2-3; the tabulated D call, TRBD2, remains unverified against the DNA. TRBV21-1 is annotated as a pseudogene. The CDR3 has 14 residues. The CDR3 is CARSSSAPTDTQYF. The CDR3 DNA follows: TGTGCCCGGTCGTCTAGCGCGCCCACAGATACGCAGTATTTT.

The chain links TRBV5-1 to TRBJ2-7; a weak D match, TRBD1 (6 bases). This CDR3 comprises 13 residues. Germline V gene lookup returns CDR1 SGHRS and CDR2 YFSETQ. The ends were cut back, 2 bases at V and 6 bases at J, with 12 bases in the middle. The CDR3 here is CASSFRGSGEQYF. The CDR3, as DNA: TGCGCCAGCAGCTTTAGGGGGAGCGGCGAGCAGTACTTC. Complete variable domain (other parts from reference TRBV5-1 and TRBJ2-7): KAGVTQTPRYLIKTRGQQVTLSCSPISGHRSVSWYQQTPGQGLQFLFEYFSETQRNKGNFPGRFSGRQFSNSRSEMNVSTLELGDSALYLCASSFRGSGEQYFGPGTRLTVT.